The clone carrying this TCR beta chain came up once. Its antigen remains unknown. The sample comes from a study of shared clonotypes between healthy human individuals. At the level of the study: The donor group consisted of a couple of women and a few men, aged 18 to 49.

It was CD45RO-negative cells, positively selected for CCR7, that made up naive CD8 cells, with terminally differentiated effector memory CD45RA+ cells excluded. Germline-derived CDR1 and CDR2 are SGHVS and FQNEAQ. This CDR3 is built from 17 residues. V was trimmed by 5 bases and J by 1 base, leaving 20 bases between them. It was about 180 ng DNA, about 30,000 T cell genomes, that sorted-subset replicate PCRs used. The protocol was immunoSEQ multiplex PCR, while the TCRdb copy is restricted to in-frame clones and leaves out a portion. Altogether about 2,100,000 clones are present, roughly 91% being singletons, with the ten largest covering about 1.8%. Study conclusions and caveats: Genetic and exposure-history diversity was limited by the small donor number.

Sequenced: naive CD8+ T cells from PBMCs. V usage is TRBV7-8 and J usage is TRBJ1-2; the D gene is possibly TRBD1 (5 bases). The TCR sequence derives from a young man in good health. Some clones in this sample may be carry-over from other donors' samples. CDR3 nucleotides: TGTGCCAGCAGCCATCCCCGAGCGAGGGGAGATAACTATGGCTACACCTTC. Translation gives CASSHPRARGDNYGYTF.